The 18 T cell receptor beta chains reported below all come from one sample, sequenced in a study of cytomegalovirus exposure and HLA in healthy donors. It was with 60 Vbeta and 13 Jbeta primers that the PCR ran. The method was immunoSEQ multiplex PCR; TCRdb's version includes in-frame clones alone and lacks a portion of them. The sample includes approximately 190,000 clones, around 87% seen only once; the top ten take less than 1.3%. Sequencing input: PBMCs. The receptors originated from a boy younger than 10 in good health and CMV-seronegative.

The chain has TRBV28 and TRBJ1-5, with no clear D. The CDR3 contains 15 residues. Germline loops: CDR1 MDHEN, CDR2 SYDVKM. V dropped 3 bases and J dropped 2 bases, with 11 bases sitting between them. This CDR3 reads CASSFGGEGNQPQHF. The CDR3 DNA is TGTGCCAGCAGTTTCGGCGGGGAAGGCAATCAGCCCCAGCATTTT.

DNA for the CDR3: TGTGCCAGCAGCGCCGGGACTCACATCAATCAGCCCCAGCATTTT. This gives the protein CASSAGTHINQPQHF. This rearrangement joins TRBV11-2 to TRBJ1-5, with D maybe TRBD1 (5 bases). The CDR3 length is 15 residues. Trimming left V 5 bases short and J 3 bases short, with 14 bases between. Looked up from germline, CDR1 is SGHAT and CDR2 is FQNNGV.

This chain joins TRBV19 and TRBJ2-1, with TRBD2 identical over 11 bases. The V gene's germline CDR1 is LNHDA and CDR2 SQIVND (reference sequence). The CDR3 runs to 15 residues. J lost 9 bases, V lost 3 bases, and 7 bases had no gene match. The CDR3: CASSIGTSGAGEQFF. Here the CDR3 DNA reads TGTGCCAGTAGTATTGGGACTAGCGGAGCCGGTGAGCAGTTCTTC.

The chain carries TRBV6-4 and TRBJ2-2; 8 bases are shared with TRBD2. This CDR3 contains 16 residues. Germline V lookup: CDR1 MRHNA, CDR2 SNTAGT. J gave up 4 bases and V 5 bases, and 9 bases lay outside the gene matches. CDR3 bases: TGTGCCAGCAGTTTCGCAGCGGGAGAACCCACCGGGGAGCTGTTTTTT. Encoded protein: CASSFAAGEPTGELFF.

The CDR3 nucleotides read TGTGCCTGGAGCCTAGCGGGGACGACCCAGTACTTC. Protein: CAWSLAGTTQYF. V usage is TRBV30 and J usage is TRBJ2-5; 9 nucleotides align to TRBD2. In germline, CDR1 is GTSNPN, CDR2 SVGIG (reference sequence). Trimming removed 3 bases from V and 7 bases from J; junction bases left unmatched: 3. This CDR3 comprises 12 residues.

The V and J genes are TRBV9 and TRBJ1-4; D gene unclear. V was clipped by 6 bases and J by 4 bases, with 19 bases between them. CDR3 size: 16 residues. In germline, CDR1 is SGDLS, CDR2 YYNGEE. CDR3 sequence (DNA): TGTGCCAGCACCAGAGGCAGCACACGGGATAATGAAAAACTGTTTTTT. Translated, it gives CASTRGSTRDNEKLFF. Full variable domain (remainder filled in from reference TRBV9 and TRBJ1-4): DSGVTQTPKHLITATGQRVTLRCSPRSGDLSVYWYQQSLDQGLQFLIQYYNGEERAKGNILERFSAQQFPDLHSELNLSSLELGDSALYFCASTRGSTRDNEKLFFGSGTQLSVL.

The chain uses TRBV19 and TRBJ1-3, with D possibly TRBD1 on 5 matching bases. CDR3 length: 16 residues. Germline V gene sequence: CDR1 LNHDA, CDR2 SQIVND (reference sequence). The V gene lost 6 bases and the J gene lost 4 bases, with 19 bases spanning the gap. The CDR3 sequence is CASRLAKGFGGNTIYF. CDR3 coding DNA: TGTGCCAGTAGATTGGCGAAGGGGTTCGGGGGAAACACCATATATTTT.

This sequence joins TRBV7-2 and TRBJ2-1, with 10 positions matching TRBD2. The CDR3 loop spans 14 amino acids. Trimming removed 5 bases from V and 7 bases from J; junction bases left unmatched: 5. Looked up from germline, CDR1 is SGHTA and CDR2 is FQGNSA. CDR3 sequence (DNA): TGTGCCAGCAGCCCCCGGACTAGCGGAAATGAGCAGTTCTTC. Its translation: CASSPRTSGNEQFF.

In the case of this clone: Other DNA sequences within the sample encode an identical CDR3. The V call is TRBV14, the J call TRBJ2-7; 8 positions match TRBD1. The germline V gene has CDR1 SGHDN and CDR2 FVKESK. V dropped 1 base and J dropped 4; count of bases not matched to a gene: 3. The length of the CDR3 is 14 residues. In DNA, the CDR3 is TGTGCCAGCAGCCAAGGGACAGGGCGGTACGAGCAGTACTTC. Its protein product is CASSQGTGRYEQYF.

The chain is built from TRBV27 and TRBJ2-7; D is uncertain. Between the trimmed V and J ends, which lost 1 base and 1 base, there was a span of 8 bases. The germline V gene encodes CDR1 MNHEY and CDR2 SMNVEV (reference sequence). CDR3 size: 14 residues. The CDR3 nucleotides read TGTGCCAGCAGTTTATATCGTACTTCCTACGAGCAGTACTTC. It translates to CASSLYRTSYEQYF.

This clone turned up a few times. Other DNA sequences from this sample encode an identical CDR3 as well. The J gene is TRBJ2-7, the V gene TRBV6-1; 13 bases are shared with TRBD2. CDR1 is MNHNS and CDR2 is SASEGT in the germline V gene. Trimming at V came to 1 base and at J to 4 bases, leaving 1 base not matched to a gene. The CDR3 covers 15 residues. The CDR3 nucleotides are TGTGCCAGCAGTGAAGGACTAGCGGGAGGTTACGAGCAGTACTTC. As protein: CASSEGLAGGYEQYF.

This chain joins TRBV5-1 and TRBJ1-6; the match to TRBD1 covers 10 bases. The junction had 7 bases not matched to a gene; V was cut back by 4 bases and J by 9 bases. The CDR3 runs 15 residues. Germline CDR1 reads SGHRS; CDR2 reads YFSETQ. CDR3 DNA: TGCGCCAGCAGCGGAGGGACAGGGGATCGTTCACCCCTCCACTTT. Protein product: CASSGGTGDRSPLHF. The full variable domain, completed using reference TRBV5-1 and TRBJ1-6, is KAGVTQTPRYLIKTRGQQVTLSCSPISGHRSVSWYQQTPGQGLQFLFEYFSETQRNKGNFPGRFSGRQFSNSRSEMNVSTLELGDSALYLCASSGGTGDRSPLHFGNGTRLTVT.

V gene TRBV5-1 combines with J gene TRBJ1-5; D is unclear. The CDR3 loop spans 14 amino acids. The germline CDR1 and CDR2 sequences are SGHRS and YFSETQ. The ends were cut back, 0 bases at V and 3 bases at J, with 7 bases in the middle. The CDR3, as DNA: TGCGCCAGCAGCTTGGGCGACACCAATCAGCCCCAGCATTTT. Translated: CASSLGDTNQPQHF.

The DNA for the CDR3 is TGTGCCAGCATCCGGGACTCGTACAATGAGCAGTTCTTC. Amino acids: CASIRDSYNEQFF. This chain links TRBV2 with TRBJ2-1; a possible D gene is TRBD2 (6 bases). The CDR3 spans 13 residues. Germline-derived CDR1 and CDR2 are SNHLY and FYNNEI. The ends were cut back, 7 bases at V and 4 bases at J, with 11 bases in the middle.

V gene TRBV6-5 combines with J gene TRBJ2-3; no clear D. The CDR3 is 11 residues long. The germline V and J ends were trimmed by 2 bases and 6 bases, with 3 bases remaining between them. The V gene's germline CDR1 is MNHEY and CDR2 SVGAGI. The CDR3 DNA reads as TGTGCCAGCAGTTACCTCGATACGCAGTATTTT. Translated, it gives CASSYLDTQYF.

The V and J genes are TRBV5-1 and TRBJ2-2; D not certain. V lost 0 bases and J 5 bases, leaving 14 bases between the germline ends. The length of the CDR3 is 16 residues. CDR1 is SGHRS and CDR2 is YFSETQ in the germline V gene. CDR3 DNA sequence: TGCGCCAGCAGCTTGGAATTGCGGATAATTACCGGGGAGCTGTTTTTT. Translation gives CASSLELRIITGELFF. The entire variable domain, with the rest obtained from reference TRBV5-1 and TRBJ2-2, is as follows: KAGVTQTPRYLIKTRGQQVTLSCSPISGHRSVSWYQQTPGQGLQFLFEYFSETQRNKGNFPGRFSGRQFSNSRSEMNVSTLELGDSALYLCASSLELRIITGELFFGEGSRLTVL.

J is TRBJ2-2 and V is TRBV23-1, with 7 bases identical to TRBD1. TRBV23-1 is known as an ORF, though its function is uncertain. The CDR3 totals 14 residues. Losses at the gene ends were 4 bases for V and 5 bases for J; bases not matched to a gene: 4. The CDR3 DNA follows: TGCGCCAGCAGTCTACTGACAGGGACCGGGGAGCTGTTTTTT. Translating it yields CASSLLTGTGELFF.

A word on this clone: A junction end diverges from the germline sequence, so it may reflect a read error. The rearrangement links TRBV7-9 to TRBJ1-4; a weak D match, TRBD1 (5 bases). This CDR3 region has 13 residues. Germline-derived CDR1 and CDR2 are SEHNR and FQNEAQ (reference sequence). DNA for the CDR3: TGTTCCAGCACAAGACAGTCTAATGAAAAACTGTTTTTT. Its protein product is CSSTRQSNEKLFF.